Each of the 30 T cell receptor beta chains below was sequenced from the same sample in a study of technical replicates of blood from four donors (TCRdb year 2017). The library was obtained by the immunoSEQ multiplex PCR assay. This immuneACCESS table, as held by TCRdb, lists in-frame sequences with V and J called but not all clones. Of the missing ones, under half trace to an unresolved V gene in checked studies; the others have no known cause. The sample data list under 70,000 clones, and just over 90% of these were observed just once. Together, the top ten hold roughly 4.3% of the sample. Source material: PBMCs. These receptors came from a human donor in good health. Some clones in this sample may be carry-over from other donors' samples.

Only one count was recorded for this clone. The chain joins TRBV4-3 to TRBJ2-1; 7 bases agree with TRBD2. Germline CDR1 LGHNA, CDR2 YSLEER. CDR3 length: 15 residues. The J segment lost 3 bases and the V segment lost 2 bases, leaving 4 bases of the junction unmatched. The CDR3, as DNA: TGCGCCAGCAGCCAACTAGCGGACATCTACAATGAGCAGTTCTTC. It is translated as CASSQLADIYNEQFF.

This sequence joins TRBV2 and TRBJ2-7; D may be TRBD1 (5 bases). The CDR3 is 15 residues long. Germline CDR1 reads SNHLY; CDR2 reads FYNNEI. V shed 6 bases and J shed 3 bases, with 18 bases lying between them. The CDR3 here is CASRPDRPLVYEQYF. The CDR3 region has the DNA TGTGCCAGCAGGCCCGACAGACCTCTAGTCTACGAGCAGTACTTC. The full variable domain, in which reference TRBV2 and TRBJ2-7 provide the parts outside the CDR3, is EPEVTQTPSHQVTQMGQEVILRCVPISNHLYFYWYRQILGQKVEFLVSFYNNEISEKSEIFDDQFSVERPDGSNFTLKIRSTKLEDSAMYFCASRPDRPLVYEQYFGPGTRLTVT.

The chain uses TRBV5-4 and TRBJ1-1, with D possibly being TRBD1 (6 bases). This CDR3 is built from 14 residues. From germline, CDR1 is SGHNT and CDR2 YYREEE (reference sequence). V lost 0 bases to trimming and J lost 5 bases, with 11 bases between them. This CDR3 is CASSLGLQGTEAFF. CDR3 coding DNA: TGTGCCAGCAGCTTGGGTCTACAGGGTACTGAAGCTTTCTTT.

The chain joins TRBV7-6 to TRBJ2-2; 12 bases line up with TRBD2. Germline V gives CDR1 SGHVS, CDR2 FNYEAQ. The CDR3 spans 18 residues. V dropped 5 bases and J dropped 2; count of bases not matched to a gene: 9. The DNA of the CDR3 is TGTGCCAGCAGCCTTCGGACTAGCGGGGAACTAAACACCGGGGAGCTGTTTTTT. It is translated as CASSLRTSGELNTGELFF.

The count of this clone is one. The chain carries TRBV18 and TRBJ2-7, with 8 bases that match TRBD1. Germline CDR1 reads KGHSH; CDR2 reads LQKENI. V shed 4 bases and J 2 bases; nucleotides not matched to a gene: 7. This CDR3 has 15 amino acids. DNA for the CDR3: TGTGCCAGCTCACAAACCGGGACAGGACCCTACGAGCAGTACTTC. This codes for CASSQTGTGPYEQYF.

The rearrangement joins TRBV29-1 to TRBJ2-5; 8 bases match TRBD1. V was pared by 7 bases and J by 4 bases, with 5 bases of the junction left unmatched. Germline assignment: CDR1 SQVTM and CDR2 ANQGSEA. CDR3 length: 12 residues. The CDR3 sequence: CSAGQGSETQYF. The CDR3 nucleotides read TGCAGCGCCGGACAGGGATCAGAGACCCAGTACTTC.

V usage is TRBV4-1 and J usage is TRBJ2-5; no firm D call. Germline V gene sequence: CDR1 MGHRA, CDR2 YSYEKL. The CDR3 loop spans 13 amino acids. V was trimmed by 6 bases and J by 2 bases, leaving 10 bases between them. CDR3 sequence (DNA): TGCGCCAGCAGTCGTACAGAGCAAGAGACCCAGTACTTC. It specifies CASSRTEQETQYF.

This sequence joins TRBV7-2 and TRBJ2-3, with TRBD2 identical over 12 bases. The CDR3 has 18 amino acids. CDR1 and CDR2 (germline): SGHTA, FQGNSA. The junction had 10 bases not matched to a gene; V was cut back by 3 bases and J by 3 bases. CDR3 coding DNA: TGTGCCAGCAGCTTTACGTGGACTAGCGGGGCCCGAACAGATACGCAGTATTTT. Protein product: CASSFTWTSGARTDTQYF.

V and J are TRBV15 and TRBJ2-1; TRBD1 is a possible D gene (6 bases). The CDR3 runs 13 residues. The V and J ends lost 1 base and 8 bases respectively, with 9 bases between them. CDR1 is LNHNV, CDR2 YYDKDF, per germline (reference sequence). CDR3: CATSRVQGHEQFF. CDR3 in DNA: TGTGCCACCAGCAGAGTTCAGGGGCATGAGCAGTTCTTC.

Notes on this clone: Other DNA sequences in this specimen translate into the identical CDR3. The chain links TRBV5-1 to TRBJ2-7; a weak D match, TRBD2 (5 bases). V dropped 0 bases and J dropped 3 bases, with 10 bases sitting between them. This CDR3 contains 14 residues. Germline lookup yields CDR1 SGHRS and CDR2 YFSETQ. CDR3 nucleotide sequence: TGCGCCAGCAGCTTGGACCCTGGAGGCTACGAGCAGTACTTC. This sequence encodes CASSLDPGGYEQYF.

V is TRBV11-2 and J is TRBJ2-1; TRBD2 matches 10 bases. Germline CDR1 reads SGHAT; CDR2 reads FQNNGV. The CDR3 has 14 residues. The V gene end was trimmed by 3 bases and the J gene end by 7 bases; junction bases not matched to a gene: 3. This CDR3 reads CASSFASGRNEQFF. In DNA, the CDR3 is TGTGCCAGCAGCTTCGCTAGCGGGAGAAATGAGCAGTTCTTC.

The chain links TRBV6-6 to TRBJ2-2, with D hard to call. The CDR3 length is 12 residues. V was pared by 5 bases and J by 4 bases, with 5 bases between. CDR1 and CDR2 from the germline V gene are MNHNY and SVGAGI (reference sequence). The DNA for the CDR3 is TGTGCCAGCAGTCTCAGCACCGGGGAGCTGTTTTTT. Protein: CASSLSTGELFF.

CDR3 residues: CASSPTSDSYEQYF. In DNA, the CDR3 is TGTGCCAGCAGCCCGACTTCCGATTCCTACGAGCAGTACTTC. J is TRBJ2-7 and V is TRBV9; D gene unclear. V was clipped by 4 bases and J by 1 base, with 12 bases between them. CDR3 length: 14 amino acids. Germline values: CDR1 SGDLS, CDR2 YYNGEE. The variable domain in full, completed from reference TRBV9 and TRBJ2-7, reads DSGVTQTPKHLITATGQRVTLRCSPRSGDLSVYWYQQSLDQGLQFLIQYYNGEERAKGNILERFSAQQFPDLHSELNLSSLELGDSALYFCASSPTSDSYEQYFGPGTRLTVT.

J is TRBJ2-7 and V is TRBV7-9; unclear D gene. Germline CDR1 reads SEHNR; CDR2 reads FQNEAQ (reference sequence). V was clipped by 4 bases and J by 1 base, with 14 bases between them. The CDR3 has 15 amino acids. CDR3 DNA: TGTGCCAGCAGCTCCACAGCCGAGATGTCCTACGAGCAGTACTTC. Encoded protein: CASSSTAEMSYEQYF. Supplemented by reference TRBV7-9 and TRBJ2-7, the full variable domain reads DTGVSQNPRHKITKRGQNVTFRCDPISEHNRLYWYRQTLGQGPEFLTYFQNEAQLEKSRLLSDRFSAERPKGSFSTLEIQRTEQGDSAMYLCASSSTAEMSYEQYFGPGTRLTVT.

The gene calls are TRBV10-3 and TRBJ2-1; D gene unclear. The germline CDR1 and CDR2 sequences are ENHRY and SYGVKD. This CDR3 comprises 12 residues. The V end lost 3 bases, the J end lost 10 bases, and 10 bases lay between the germline ends. The DNA of the CDR3 is TGTGCCATCAGTGATTTAACTGAAGAGCAGTTCTTC. Protein sequence: CAISDLTEEQFF.

CDR3 DNA sequence: TGTGCCAGTAGTATAGTAGCAGCAGGGGGCAATTCACCCCTCCACTTT. The encoded protein is CASSIVAAGGNSPLHF. The rearrangement uses TRBV19 and TRBJ1-6, with 8 positions matching TRBD1. Losses at the gene ends were 1 base for V and 7 bases for J; bases not matched to a gene: 6. The CDR3 is 16 amino acids. Germline V lookup: CDR1 LNHDA, CDR2 SQIVND (reference sequence).

As to this clone: Germline is not matched at one junction end, which may reflect a read error. This chain connects TRBV7-9 to TRBJ1-4; TRBD1 might be the D (6 bases). This CDR3 comprises 15 residues. In germline, CDR1 is SEHNR, CDR2 FQNEAQ (reference sequence). The CDR3 nucleotides read TGTGCCAGCAGCTTAGATCGGGGGGCTAAGGAAAAACTGTTTTTT. Protein product: CASSLDRGAKEKLFF.

The rearrangement joins TRBV18 to TRBJ2-5, with D unresolved. The V and J ends lost 3 bases and 5 bases respectively, with 10 bases between them. This CDR3 region has 13 residues. The germline CDR1 and CDR2 sequences are KGHSH and LQKENI. Written as DNA, the CDR3 is TGTGCCAGCTCACCCATAGCTAAGGAGACCCAGTACTTC. This translates into CASSPIAKETQYF.

The CDR3 nucleotides read TGTGCCAGCAGTTACTCGATCGGAGACAGCAAAGCATTTATAGTCGCTCCCCTCCACTTT. It codes for CASSYSIGDSKAFIVAPLHF. This chain links TRBV6-7 with TRBJ1-6; D may be TRBD1 (5 bases). TRBV6-7 is filed as an ORF, its function uncertain. CDR3 length: 20 residues. V gave up 0 bases and J gave up 13 bases, with 31 bases separating them.

The chain combines TRBV4-3 with TRBJ1-5, with 9 bases that match TRBD1. Germline V gene lookup returns CDR1 LGHNA and CDR2 YSLEER. The CDR3 has 16 amino acids. V dropped 1 base and J dropped 7; count of bases not matched to a gene: 8. The CDR3 region has the DNA TGCGCCAGCAGCCAAGGCACAGGGGGCGCCGAACAGCCCCAGCATTTT. Amino acid sequence: CASSQGTGGAEQPQHF.

This chain connects TRBV7-3 to TRBJ2-7; 7 nucleotides align to TRBD2. This CDR3 has 15 amino acids. The V gene end was trimmed by 0 bases and the J gene end by 2 bases; junction bases not matched to a gene: 4. The germline V gene has CDR1 SGHTA and CDR2 FQGTGA. The DNA of the CDR3 is TGTGCCAGCAGCTTAACTGGCGGGGGAACCTACGAGCAGTACTTC. Protein: CASSLTGGGTYEQYF. The full variable domain, with the rest looked up from reference TRBV7-3 and TRBJ2-7, is GAGVSQTPSNKVTEKGKYVELRCDPISGHTALYWYRQSLGQGPEFLIYFQGTGAADDSGLPNDRFFAVRPEGSVSTLKIQRTERGDSAVYLCASSLTGGGTYEQYFGPGTRLTVT.

V usage is TRBV6-5 and J usage is TRBJ1-2; 12 bases map to TRBD1. The V and J ends lost 10 bases and 8 bases, in that order; junction bases with no gene match: 8. The CDR3 has 13 residues. Germline values: CDR1 MNHEY, CDR2 SVGAGI. The CDR3 bases are TGTGCCACGGGACAGGGGGCTTTTTTAGGCTACACCTTC. Its protein is CATGQGAFLGYTF.

This chain's CDR3 is CASSLEASPSLFF. CDR3 DNA sequence: TGTGCCAGCAGCTTAGAGGCTAGTCCTAGTCTGTTCTTC. The chain has TRBV7-2 and TRBJ2-1; D not certain. The V and J ends lost 1 base and 15 bases respectively, with 16 bases between them. CDR3 size: 13 residues. Germline loops: CDR1 SGHTA, CDR2 FQGNSA.

The chain recombines TRBV27 with TRBJ2-7, with 7 nucleotides matching TRBD2. V shed 2 bases, J shed 7 bases, and the junction held 8 bases outside the gene matches. The germline CDR1 and CDR2 sequences are MNHEY and SMNVEV (reference sequence). This CDR3 has 14 residues. CDR3 residues: CASSLGGVGLEQYF. The CDR3 DNA reads as TGTGCCAGCAGTTTAGGGGGGGTAGGATTAGAGCAGTACTTC.

The J gene is TRBJ2-5, the V gene TRBV27; possible D gene TRBD2, 5 bases. Per germline, CDR1 MNHEY and CDR2 SMNVEV (reference sequence). V was trimmed by 5 bases and J by 4 bases, leaving 11 bases between them. The CDR3 is 13 amino acids. The CDR3 spells CASSAERRETQYF. CDR3 in DNA: TGTGCCAGCAGTGCTGAGCGGAGAGAGACCCAGTACTTC.

J is TRBJ2-4 and V is TRBV7-3, with 9 bases aligning to TRBD1. Germline-derived CDR1 and CDR2 are SGHTA and FQGTGA. V trimming: 4 bases; J trimming: 0 bases; junction bases outside the gene matches: 19. The CDR3 spans 21 residues. CDR3 residues: CASSYTKEGQGFFLAKNIQYF. In DNA, the CDR3 is TGTGCCAGCAGCTATACCAAAGAGGGACAGGGATTTTTCCTAGCCAAAAACATTCAGTACTTC.

With regard to this clone: The sample has other DNA sequences that encode this CDR3 too. The chain links TRBV5-6 to TRBJ2-1; D uncertain. The CDR3 is made up of 12 amino acids. Between the trimmed V and J ends, which lost 0 bases and 7 bases, there was a span of 5 bases. Germline V gives CDR1 SGHDT, CDR2 YYEEEE. The CDR3 coding sequence is TGTGCCAGCAGCTTGGGAGGTAATGAGCAGTTCTTC. It translates to CASSLGGNEQFF.

This chain joins TRBV27 and TRBJ2-7, with TRBD1 matching 7 bases. Germline CDR1 reads MNHEY; CDR2 reads SMNVEV (reference sequence). This CDR3 spans 15 amino acids. V lost 7 bases to trimming and J lost 7 bases; unmatched junction nucleotides: 16. CDR3 nucleotides: TGTGCCAGCAACCATGGGGGACAGCCTAATGGGGAGCAGTACTTC. Its translation is CASNHGGQPNGEQYF.

V is TRBV4-3 and J is TRBJ2-7; tentative D call: TRBD1 (6 bases). V was shortened by 10 bases and J by 0 bases, with 19 bases between the two germline ends. Germline CDR1 LGHNA, CDR2 YSLEER. The CDR3 extends over 15 amino acids. The CDR3 region is CATGDTGTSSYEQYF. CDR3 bases: TGCGCCACCGGAGACACCGGGACAAGCTCCTACGAGCAGTACTTC.

This rearrangement joins TRBV7-6 to TRBJ2-5; 8 bases are shared with TRBD2. Trimming took 5 bases from V and 5 from J; bases not matched to a gene: 13. Germline V gives CDR1 SGHVS, CDR2 FNYEAQ. The CDR3 is 16 residues long. In DNA, the CDR3 is TGTGCCAGCAGCCTGCGGGGAGCGGGAGCGGTGGAGACCCAGTACTTC. It specifies CASSLRGAGAVETQYF.